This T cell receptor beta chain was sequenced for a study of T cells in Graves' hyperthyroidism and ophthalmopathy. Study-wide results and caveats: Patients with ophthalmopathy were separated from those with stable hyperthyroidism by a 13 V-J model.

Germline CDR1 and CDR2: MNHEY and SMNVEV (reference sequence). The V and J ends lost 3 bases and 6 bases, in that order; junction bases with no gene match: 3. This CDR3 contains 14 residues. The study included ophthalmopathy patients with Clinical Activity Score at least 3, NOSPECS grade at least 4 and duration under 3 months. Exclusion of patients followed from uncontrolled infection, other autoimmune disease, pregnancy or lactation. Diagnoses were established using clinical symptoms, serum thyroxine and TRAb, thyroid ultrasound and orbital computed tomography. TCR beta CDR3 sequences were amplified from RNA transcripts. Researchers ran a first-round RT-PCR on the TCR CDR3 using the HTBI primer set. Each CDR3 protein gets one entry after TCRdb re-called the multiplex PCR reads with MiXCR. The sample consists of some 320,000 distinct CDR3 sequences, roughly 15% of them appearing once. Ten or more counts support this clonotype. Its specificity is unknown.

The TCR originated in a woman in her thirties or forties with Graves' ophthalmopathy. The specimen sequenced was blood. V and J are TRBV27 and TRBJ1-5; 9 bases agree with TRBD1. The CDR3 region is CASSFGQGSQPQHF. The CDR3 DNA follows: TGTGCCAGCAGTTTCGGACAGGGGAGTCAGCCCCAGCATTTT.